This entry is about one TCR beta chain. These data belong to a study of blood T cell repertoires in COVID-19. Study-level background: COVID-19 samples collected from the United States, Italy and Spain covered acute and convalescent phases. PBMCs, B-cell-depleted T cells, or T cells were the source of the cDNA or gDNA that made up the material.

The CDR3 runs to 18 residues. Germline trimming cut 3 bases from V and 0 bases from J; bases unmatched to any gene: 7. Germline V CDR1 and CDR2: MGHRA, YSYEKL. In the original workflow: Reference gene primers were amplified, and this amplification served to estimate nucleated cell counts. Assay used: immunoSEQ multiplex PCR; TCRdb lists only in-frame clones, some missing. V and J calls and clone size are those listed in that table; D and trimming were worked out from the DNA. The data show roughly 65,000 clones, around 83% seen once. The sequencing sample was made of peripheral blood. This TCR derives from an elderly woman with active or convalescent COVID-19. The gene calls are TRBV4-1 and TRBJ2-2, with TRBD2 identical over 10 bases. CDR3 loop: CASSQKRGGTSNTGELFF. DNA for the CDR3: TGCGCCAGCAGCCAGAAGCGGGGGGGTACATCGAACACCGGGGAGCTGTTTTTT.